These 17 T cell receptor beta chains originate from one sample sequenced in a study of Ad26.COV2.S vaccination and SARS-CoV-2 variants. The table came from immunoSEQ multiplex PCR; TCRdb's copy has only in-frame clones and leaves some out. Among about 350,000 clones listed, about 85% were seen once. The treatment was: 19 received Ad26.COV2.S at low or high dose, single or two shots; roughly five received placebo; per-sample allocation not given. It was on day 63 after the first vaccine or placebo injection that samples were taken. This sample comprised peripheral blood, obtained in a trial of Ad26.COV2.S vaccine versus placebo. The receptors originated from a person between 18 and 60 years old who received the Ad26.COV2.S COVID-19 vaccine or a placebo.

The chain has TRBV6-2 or TRBV6-3 and TRBJ2-7; D gene uncertain. The V gene's germline CDR1 is MNHEY and CDR2 SVGEGT. This CDR3 is 18 amino acids long. Between the trimmed V and J ends, which lost 0 bases and 0 bases, there was a span of 18 bases. The CDR3 loop reads CASSYSIPPQASSYEQYF. CDR3 coding DNA: TGTGCCAGCAGTTACTCGATACCCCCGCAGGCGAGCTCCTACGAGCAGTACTTC.

This clone was seen more than once but under ten times. The chain is built from TRBV28 and TRBJ1-6; 7 bases are shared with TRBD1. Trimming removed 3 bases from V and 7 bases from J; junction bases left unmatched: 12. The length of the CDR3 is 17 residues. CDR1 and CDR2 (germline): MDHEN, SYDVKM. CDR3 in amino acids: CASSFPDRSLRNSPLHF. The CDR3 nucleotides read TGTGCCAGCAGTTTCCCGGACAGGAGTTTAAGAAATTCACCCCTCCACTTT.

The chain employs TRBV6-6 and TRBJ2-3; 13 nucleotides align to TRBD2. Looked up from germline, CDR1 is MNHNY and CDR2 is SVGAGI (reference sequence). The J segment lost 8 bases and the V segment lost 6 bases, leaving 8 bases of the junction unmatched. This CDR3 contains 15 residues. CDR3 region: CASRTLAGGPRTQYF. CDR3 bases: TGTGCCAGCAGGACACTAGCGGGGGGGCCACGTACGCAGTATTTT.

The CDR3 loop reads CASSMGQGLKNSPLHF. DNA for the CDR3: TGTGCCAGTAGTATGGGTCAGGGGTTAAAGAATTCACCCCTCCACTTT. V is TRBV19 and J is TRBJ1-6; a possible D gene is TRBD1 (6 bases). The V end lost 3 bases, the J end lost 7 bases, and 16 bases lay between the germline ends. The CDR3 contains 16 residues. Germline V gene sequence: CDR1 LNHDA, CDR2 SQIVND (reference sequence).

The V call is TRBV9, the J call TRBJ2-7, with a weak D call TRBD1 (6 bases). CDR3 length: 15 amino acids. Trimming removed 0 bases from V and 3 bases from J, with 13 bases in between. Germline lookup yields CDR1 SGDLS and CDR2 YYNGEE. CDR3: CASSVGQAGVYEQYF. The CDR3 DNA follows: TGTGCCAGCAGCGTAGGACAGGCAGGGGTCTACGAGCAGTACTTC. Filled out from reference TRBV9 and TRBJ2-7, the complete variable domain reads DSGVTQTPKHLITATGQRVTLRCSPRSGDLSVYWYQQSLDQGLQFLIQYYNGEERAKGNILERFSAQQFPDLHSELNLSSLELGDSALYFCASSVGQAGVYEQYFGPGTRLTVT.

The chain carries TRBV3-1 (or the pseudogene TRBV3-2) and TRBJ2-1; 9 bases map to TRBD2. CDR3 size: 16 residues. Germline loops: CDR1 LGHDT, CDR2 YNNKEL (reference sequence). Germline trimming cut 3 bases from V and 8 bases from J; bases unmatched to any gene: 11. The CDR3 DNA is TGTGCCAGCAGCCACTCAGCGGGGGGCAATGTAGATGAGCAGTTCTTC. It specifies CASSHSAGGNVDEQFF.

The chain is built from TRBV12-3 or TRBV12-4 and TRBJ1-2; D ambiguous. This CDR3 spans 13 amino acids. Trimming took 6 bases from V and 4 from J, leaving 12 bases between them. The CDR3 nucleotides are TGTGCCAGCAGCCCGAACCTAGGCTATGGCTACACCTTC. Amino acid sequence: CASSPNLGYGYTF.

This rearrangement joins TRBV18 to TRBJ2-3, with D unclear. The CDR3 loop spans 15 amino acids. The germline gives CDR1 KGHSH, CDR2 LQKENI. V was trimmed by 5 bases and J by 1 base, leaving 13 bases between them. CDR3 loop: CASSSVRLGTDTQYF. In DNA, the CDR3 is TGTGCCAGCTCATCGGTTCGCCTCGGCACAGATACGCAGTATTTT.

This chain links TRBV5-4 with TRBJ2-7; the D gene is possibly TRBD2 (5 bases). The germline gives CDR1 SGHNT, CDR2 YYREEE (reference sequence). The V and J ends lost 3 bases and 6 bases respectively, with 25 bases between them. This CDR3 has 17 amino acids. CDR3 protein: CASSSGGRGSSLGEQYF. As DNA, the CDR3 is TGTGCCAGCAGCTCGGGTGGGAGAGGGTCGTCCTTGGGCGAGCAGTACTTC.

The V call is TRBV28, the J call TRBJ1-5; TRBD1 matches 11 bases. There are 18 residues in the CDR3. V lost 6 bases and J lost 6; bases outside the gene matches: 16. Germline V gene lookup returns CDR1 MDHEN and CDR2 SYDVKM. CDR3 sequence reads: CASSRTALDRGRSQPQHF. The CDR3 bases are TGTGCCAGCAGCAGAACTGCCCTGGACAGGGGGCGCAGTCAGCCCCAGCATTTT.

This rearrangement joins TRBV4-1 to TRBJ1-2, with 7 bases matching TRBD1. The CDR3 contains 17 residues. The V gene end was trimmed by 4 bases and the J gene end by 6 bases; junction bases not matched to a gene: 17. CDR1 is MGHRA, CDR2 YSYEKL, per germline. This CDR3 reads CASSRPSEKGAYDGYTF. CDR3 bases: TGCGCCAGCAGCCGCCCCAGTGAGAAGGGGGCCTACGATGGCTACACCTTC.

The chain couples TRBV19 to TRBJ2-7; tentatively, D is TRBD1 (6 bases). This CDR3 contains 15 residues. Per the germline V gene, CDR1 is LNHDA and CDR2 is SQIVND (reference sequence). Trimming pared 4 bases from V and 2 bases from J, leaving 15 bases between. The CDR3 sequence is CASSTRQEPPYEQYF. In DNA, the CDR3 is TGTGCCAGTAGTACCCGACAGGAGCCTCCCTACGAGCAGTACTTC.

This chain joins TRBV9 and TRBJ2-1; weak D call: TRBD2 (6 bases). This CDR3 is 15 amino acids long. CDR1 is SGDLS, CDR2 YYNGEE, per germline. The germline V and J ends were trimmed by 0 bases and 2 bases, with 9 bases remaining between them. The CDR3 DNA follows: TGTGCCAGCAGCGTAGTAGCGGAGGCCTACAATGAGCAGTTCTTC. As protein: CASSVVAEAYNEQFF. The full variable domain, completed using reference TRBV9 and TRBJ2-1, is DSGVTQTPKHLITATGQRVTLRCSPRSGDLSVYWYQQSLDQGLQFLIQYYNGEERAKGNILERFSAQQFPDLHSELNLSSLELGDSALYFCASSVVAEAYNEQFFGPGTRLTVL.

This sequence joins TRBV5-1 and TRBJ2-2; TRBD1 agrees at 10 bases. V trimming: 4 bases; J trimming: 4 bases; junction bases outside the gene matches: 7. The CDR3 is made up of 16 amino acids. Germline-derived CDR1 and CDR2 are SGHRS and YFSETQ. CDR3 DNA: TGCGCCAGCAGCCCTGACAGGGGGCTTAGCACCGGGGAGCTGTTTTTT. Amino acid sequence: CASSPDRGLSTGELFF.

This clone was seen a few times. This chain joins TRBV21-1 and TRBJ2-1; the tabulated D call, TRBD2, remains unverified against the DNA. TRBV21-1 is reported as a pseudogene. The CDR3 covers 17 residues. The CDR3 loop reads CASSSPGKSGFIYEQFF. DNA for the CDR3: TGTGCCAGCAGCTCCCCAGGCAAAAGCGGTTTTATCTATGAGCAGTTCTTC.

The chain recombines TRBV6-6 with TRBJ2-7, with 8 nucleotides matching TRBD2. V lost 7 bases to trimming and J lost 0 bases; unmatched junction nucleotides: 5. The CDR3 totals 14 residues. Germline V gives CDR1 MNHNY, CDR2 SVGAGI (reference sequence). CDR3 sequence (DNA): TGTGCCAGCAATCAGCGGGGGAGCTCCTACGAGCAGTACTTC. It codes for CASNQRGSSYEQYF.

V gene TRBV18 combines with J gene TRBJ2-2; 7 nucleotides match TRBD1. There are 14 residues in the CDR3. The V gene end was trimmed by 6 bases and the J gene end by 4 bases; junction bases not matched to a gene: 5. Germline values: CDR1 KGHSH, CDR2 LQKENI. The DNA for the CDR3 is TGTGCCAGCTCCCGGGACAGCCGCACCGGGGAGCTGTTTTTT. This translates into CASSRDSRTGELFF.